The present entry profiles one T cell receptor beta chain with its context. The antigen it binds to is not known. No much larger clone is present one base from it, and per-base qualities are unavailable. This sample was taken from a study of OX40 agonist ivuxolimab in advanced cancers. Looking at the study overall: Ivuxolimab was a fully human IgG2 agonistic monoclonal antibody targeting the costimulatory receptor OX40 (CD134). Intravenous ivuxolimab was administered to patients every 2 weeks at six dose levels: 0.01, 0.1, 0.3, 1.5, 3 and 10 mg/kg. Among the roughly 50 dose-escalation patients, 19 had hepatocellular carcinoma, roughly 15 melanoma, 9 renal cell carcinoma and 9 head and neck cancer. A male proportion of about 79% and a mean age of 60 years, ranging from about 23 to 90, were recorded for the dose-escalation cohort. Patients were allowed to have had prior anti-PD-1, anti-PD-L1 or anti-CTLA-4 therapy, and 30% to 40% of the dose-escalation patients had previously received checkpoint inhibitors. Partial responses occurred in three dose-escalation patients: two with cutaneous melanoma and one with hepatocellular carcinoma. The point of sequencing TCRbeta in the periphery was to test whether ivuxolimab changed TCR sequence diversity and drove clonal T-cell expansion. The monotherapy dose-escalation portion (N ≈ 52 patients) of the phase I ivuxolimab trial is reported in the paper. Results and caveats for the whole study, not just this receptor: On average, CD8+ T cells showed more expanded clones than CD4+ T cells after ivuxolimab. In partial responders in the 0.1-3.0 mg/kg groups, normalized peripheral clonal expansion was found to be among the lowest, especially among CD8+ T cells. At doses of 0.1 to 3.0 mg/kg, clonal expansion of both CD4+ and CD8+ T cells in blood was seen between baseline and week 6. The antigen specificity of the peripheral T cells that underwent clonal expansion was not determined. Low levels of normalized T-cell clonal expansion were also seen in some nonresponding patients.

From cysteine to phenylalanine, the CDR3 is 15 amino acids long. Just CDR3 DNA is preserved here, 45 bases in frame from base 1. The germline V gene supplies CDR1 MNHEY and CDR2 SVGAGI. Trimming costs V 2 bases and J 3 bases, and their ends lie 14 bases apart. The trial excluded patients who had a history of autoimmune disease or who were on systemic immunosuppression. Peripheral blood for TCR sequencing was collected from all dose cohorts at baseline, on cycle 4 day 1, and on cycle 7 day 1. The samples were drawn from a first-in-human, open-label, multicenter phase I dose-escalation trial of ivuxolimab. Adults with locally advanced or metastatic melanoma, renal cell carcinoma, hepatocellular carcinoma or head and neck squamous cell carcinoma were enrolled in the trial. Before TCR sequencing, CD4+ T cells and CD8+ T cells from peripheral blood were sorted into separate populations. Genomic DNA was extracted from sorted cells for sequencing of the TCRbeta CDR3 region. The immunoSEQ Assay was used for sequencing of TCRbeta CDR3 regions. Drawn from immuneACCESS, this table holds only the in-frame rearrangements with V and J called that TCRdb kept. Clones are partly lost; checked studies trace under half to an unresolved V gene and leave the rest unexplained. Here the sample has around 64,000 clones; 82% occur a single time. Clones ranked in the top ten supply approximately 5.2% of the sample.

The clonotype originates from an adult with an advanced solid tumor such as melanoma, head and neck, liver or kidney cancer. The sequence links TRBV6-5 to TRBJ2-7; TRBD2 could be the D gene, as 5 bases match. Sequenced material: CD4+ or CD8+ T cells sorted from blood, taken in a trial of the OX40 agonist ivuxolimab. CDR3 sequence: CASSYQPGSGYEQYF. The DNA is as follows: TGTGCCAGCAGTTACCAACCTGGGAGCGGCTACGAGCAGTACTTC.